The 2 T cell receptor beta chains below come from one sample, sequenced in a study of lymphopenia after photon versus proton radiotherapy. Only in-frame clones appear in the TCRdb table, and some are missing; sequencing was by immunoSEQ multiplex PCR. Of around 30,000 clones listed, more than 75% are singletons. The input for sequencing was peripheral blood, taken from a patient treated with proton-based radiotherapy. Source of these receptors: a woman aged 55-75 years with cholangiocarcinoma. Some clones in this sample may be carry-over from other donors' samples.

V usage is TRBV29-1 and J usage is TRBJ1-1, with 8 bases aligning to TRBD1. The CDR3 contains 13 residues. V lost 5 bases and J lost 1; bases outside the gene matches: 3. Germline V gene sequence: CDR1 SQVTM, CDR2 ANQGSEA. CDR3 sequence reads: CSVSGQANTEAFF. The CDR3 DNA reads TGCAGCGTTTCGGGACAGGCGAACACTGAAGCTTTCTTT.

The chain recombines TRBV7-2 with TRBJ1-1, with a possible D match to TRBD1 (6 bases). This CDR3 region has 14 residues. The V and J ends lost 2 bases and 6 bases respectively, with 13 bases between them. The germline V gene encodes CDR1 SGHTA and CDR2 FQGNSA. The CDR3 spells CASSLYQGIAEAFF. In DNA form, the CDR3 reads TGTGCCAGCAGCTTATATCAGGGGATCGCTGAAGCTTTCTTT.